This T cell receptor (beta chain) comes out of a study of technical replicates of blood from a few donors (dated by TCRdb to about 2017). This clone was detected many times. The antigen it recognizes is unknown. Base qualities are not recorded, but no much larger clone differs from it by a single base. To prepare the library, the immunoSEQ multiplex PCR assay was applied. Entries here come from immuneACCESS through TCRdb and include only in-frame sequences with V and J called. Some clones fail to appear in such tables; in the studies checked, an unresolved V gene covers under half of the shortfall, and the cause of the remainder is unknown. Recorded for this sample are tens of thousands of clones; approximately 87% of them occurred a single time. The ten largest account for about 4.6% of the sample. The CDR3 covers 15 residues, taking in both the cysteine and the phenylalanine. The sequence is cut down to CDR3 DNA, 45 bases in frame from base 1. Relative to germline, V is missing 5 bases and J is missing 9 bases, with 11 bases of the junction outside any gene match. Per the germline V gene (reference sequence), PRHDT is the CDR1 and FYEKMQ is the CDR2.

The sequence joins TRBV13 to TRBJ2-1; the central 9 bases match TRBD1. This receptor was taken from a human donor in good health. Some clones in this sample may be carry-over from other donors' samples. The sequenced sample consisted of PBMCs. The bases read TGTGCCAGCAGCATTGAGGGACAGGGCACAAGTGAGCAGTTCTTC. Protein translation: CASSIEGQGTSEQFF. Full variable domain (CDR3 extended with the reference TRBV13 and TRBJ2-1 proteins): AAGVIQSPRHLIKEKRETATLKCYPIPRHDTVYWYQQGPGQDPQFLISFYEKMQSDKGSIPDRFSAQQFSDYHSELNMSSLELGDSALYFCASSIEGQGTSEQFFGPGTRLTVL.